A single T cell receptor beta chain is shown here with its context. The target antigen is unknown. Regarding treatment: oral pan-JAK inhibitor, 5-10 mg twice daily. Alopecia areata patients gave lesional scalp punch biopsies and peripheral blood samples. The CDR3 sequence is 13 residues long. The germline gives CDR1 LGHNA, CDR2 YSLEER. Trimming pared 0 bases from V and 15 bases from J, leaving 15 bases between. The source of the sample is a study of CD8+ T cells in alopecia areata. The study's findings and limits: Scalp clonality, along with expanded CD8+ clones among the top 100, was significantly decreased by tofacitinib. Scalp data also include sequences from resident alphabeta T cells of normal skin.

It was cDNA, reverse transcribed from extracted RNA, that served as the sequencing template. TCRdb keeps only in-frame clones here, not all; method: immunoSEQ multiplex PCR. The sample holds some 220,000 clones, more than 45% seen once. V gene TRBV4-3 combines with J gene TRBJ2-1; no definite D call. The receptor was isolated from a human donor with alopecia areata. The sequencing here drew on CD4+ T cells sorted from blood, taken at week 4, from a patient treated with tofacitinib. The CDR3 coding sequence is TGCGCCAGCAGCCAAGATTCTGGGTTTCCTTTGTTCTTC. It codes for CASSQDSGFPLFF.